The present T cell receptor (beta chain) was sequenced within a study of blood T cell repertoires in COVID-19. Across the whole study: The analysed material was cDNA or gDNA that came from T cells, B-cell-depleted T cells, or PBMCs.

This clone was counted a single time. Germline V gene lookup returns CDR1 MNHNY and CDR2 SVGAGI (reference sequence). J was trimmed by 6 bases and V by 0 bases; bases with no gene match: 8. The CDR3 has 16 amino acids. Per the authors' pipeline: Researchers report that nucleated cell counts were estimated from reference gene primer amplification. Produced via immunoSEQ multiplex PCR; TCRdb's table is partial and in-frame only. That table supplies the V and J calls and clone size; D and trimming were determined from the DNA. The sample lists around 260,000 clones; roughly nine tenths were seen once. The TCR sequence derives from a woman aged 40 to 55 who had recovered from COVID-19. Sequencing was done on a sample of peripheral blood. This chain links TRBV6-6 with TRBJ2-1, with 7 bases that match TRBD2. The CDR3 region has the DNA TGTGCCAGCAGTTACTCGGCCCGGGACTACCCCAATGAGCAGTTCTTC. Translating it yields CASSYSARDYPNEQFF.